One sample yielded the 10 T cell receptor beta chains listed below, sequenced in a study of CD8 T cells in Susac syndrome. Reverse transcription used about 0.45 to 1 ug RNA and random hexamers. TCRdb independently ran MiXCR on the immunoSEQ multiplex PCR reads; one entry per CDR3 protein. The sample contains tens of thousands of distinct CDR3 sequences, just under 95% of which appear only once. The sequenced sample was CD8+ T cells from PBMCs. These receptors originate from a human donor in good health.

The chain combines TRBV5-1 with TRBJ2-5, with 7 nucleotides matching TRBD2. Losses at the gene ends were 0 bases for V and 2 bases for J; bases not matched to a gene: 4. There are 15 residues in the CDR3. Germline lookup yields CDR1 SGHRS and CDR2 YFSETQ. CDR3 residues: CASSLAAGPQETQYF. The CDR3 region has the DNA TGCGCCAGCAGCTTGGCAGCGGGACCACAAGAGACCCAGTACTTC.

The V gene is TRBV5-6, the J gene TRBJ2-3, with no clear D. This CDR3 contains 20 residues. V was shortened by 0 bases and J by 0 bases, with 23 bases between the two germline ends. Germline CDR1 and CDR2: SGHDT and YYEEEE. CDR3: CASSLEDGRHNLDSTDTQYF. As DNA, the CDR3 is TGTGCCAGCAGCTTGGAGGACGGTCGACACAACCTAGATAGCACAGATACGCAGTATTTT.

This clonotype was seen a few times. The V and J genes are TRBV5-1 and TRBJ1-1, with D possibly matching TRBD1 (6 bases). The CDR3 sequence is 18 residues long. The germline V and J ends were trimmed by 0 bases and 1 base, with 19 bases remaining between them. The germline gives CDR1 SGHRS, CDR2 YFSETQ. CDR3 region: CASSLAILQGKGNTEAFF. CDR3 DNA: TGCGCCAGCAGCTTGGCCATCTTACAGGGTAAAGGGAACACTGAAGCTTTCTTT.

This clonotype was detected a few times. The chain uses TRBV12-5 and TRBJ1-5; unclear D gene. CDR1 and CDR2 from the germline V gene are LGHNT and FRNRAP. The CDR3 totals 10 residues. V gave up 4 bases and J gave up 7 bases, with 2 bases separating them. CDR3 loop: CASGSQPQHF. CDR3 bases: TGTGCTAGTGGTTCGCAGCCCCAGCATTTT.

This chain uses TRBV27 with TRBJ1-1, with D possibly matching TRBD1 (5 bases). Germline CDR1 reads MNHEY; CDR2 reads SMNVEV (reference sequence). V lost 3 bases to trimming and J lost 0 bases, with 8 bases between them. CDR3 length equals 14 residues. CDR3 sequence reads: CASSLTVMNTEAFF. The CDR3 DNA reads TGTGCCAGCAGTTTGACAGTTATGAACACTGAAGCTTTCTTT.

V is TRBV28 and J is TRBJ2-3; weak D call: TRBD1 (5 bases). Germline V gene lookup returns CDR1 MDHEN and CDR2 SYDVKM. V lost 8 bases and J lost 4, with 25 bases in between. The CDR3 has 17 residues. DNA for the CDR3: TGTGCCAGCGAAGTAGGCTACGCCCAGGGTTGGGCAGATACGCAGTATTTT. It codes for CASEVGYAQGWADTQYF.

This chain joins TRBV7-8 and TRBJ2-3; D is ambiguous. Trimming removed 5 bases at V and 5 bases at J, with 17 bases between. The CDR3 totals 15 residues. Germline V gene data show CDR1 as SGHVS and CDR2 as FQNEAQ. For the CDR3, the DNA is TGTGCCAGCAGCGACCACGCTTCTTGGGGAGATACGCAGTATTTT. Translated, it gives CASSDHASWGDTQYF.

This clonotype was seen a single time. The rearrangement joins TRBV5-6 to TRBJ2-5, with D uncertain. Germline loops: CDR1 SGHDT, CDR2 YYEEEE. Trimming took 4 bases from V and 4 from J, leaving 5 bases between them. The CDR3 consists of 11 residues. The CDR3 nucleotides are TGTGCCAGCAGCACGGCAGAGACCCAGTACTTC. Protein product: CASSTAETQYF. Using reference TRBV5-6 and TRBJ2-5 for the parts outside the CDR3, the full variable domain is DAGVTQSPTHLIKTRGQQVTLRCSPKSGHDTVSWYQQALGQGPQFIFQYYEEEERQRGNFPDRFSGHQFPNYSSELNVNALLLGDSALYLCASSTAETQYFGPGTRLLVL.

This sequence joins TRBV20-1 and TRBJ1-2, with D possibly being TRBD1 (5 bases). In germline, CDR1 is DFQATT, CDR2 SNEGSKA (reference sequence). V shed 3 bases and J shed 1 base, with 9 bases lying between them. The CDR3 extends over 13 amino acids. CDR3 residues: CSASGDFNYGYTF. CDR3 coding DNA: TGCAGTGCTAGCGGGGACTTTAACTATGGCTACACCTTC.

The chain joins TRBV19 to TRBJ1-1, with D hard to call. V lost 2 bases and J 6 bases, leaving 16 bases between the germline ends. The CDR3 runs 15 residues. The germline CDR1 and CDR2 sequences are LNHDA and SQIVND (reference sequence). The CDR3 sequence: CASSISLLEGPEAFF. The CDR3 DNA sequence: TGTGCCAGTAGTATAAGTCTCCTTGAGGGCCCTGAAGCTTTCTTT.